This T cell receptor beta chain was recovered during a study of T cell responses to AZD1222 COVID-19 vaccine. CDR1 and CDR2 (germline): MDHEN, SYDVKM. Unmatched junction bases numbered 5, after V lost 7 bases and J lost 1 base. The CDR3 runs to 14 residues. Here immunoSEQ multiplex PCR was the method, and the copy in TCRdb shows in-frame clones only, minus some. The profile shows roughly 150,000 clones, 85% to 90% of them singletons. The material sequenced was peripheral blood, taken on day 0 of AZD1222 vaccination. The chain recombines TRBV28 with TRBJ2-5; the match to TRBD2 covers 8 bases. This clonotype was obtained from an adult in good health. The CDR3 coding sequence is TGTGCCAGCACGGGTAGCGGGACCCAAGAGACCCAGTACTTC. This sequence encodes CASTGSGTQETQYF.